This T cell receptor (beta chain) was captured in a study of beta chain features in type 1 diabetes. The investigators reverse transcribed all of the isolated RNA, so they sequenced expressed TCRB transcripts. Sequencing used immunoSEQ multiplex PCR; TCRdb keeps in-frame clones, though not all of them. The sample has 130,000 to 150,000 clones; just over 9% are singletons. The CDR3 spans 13 residues. Trimming took 0 bases from V and 3 from J, leaving 7 bases between them. Per germline, CDR1 SGHRS and CDR2 YFSETQ. Sequencing was carried out using central memory CD4+ T cells from blood. This clonotype originated in a man between 18 and 29 years old in good health. The chain uses TRBV5-1 and TRBJ2-7; D is possibly TRBD2 (5 bases). The CDR3 is CASSLGGYYEQYF. CDR3 nucleotide sequence: TGCGCCAGCAGCTTGGGCGGGTACTACGAGCAGTACTTC.